These 19 T cell receptor beta chains were sequenced from one sample in a study of cytomegalovirus exposure and HLA in healthy donors. The PCR contained 60 Vbeta and 13 Jbeta primers. TCRdb keeps only in-frame clones here, not all; method: immunoSEQ multiplex PCR. The repertoire has about 190,000 clones, about 85% of them found once; the top ten carry around 1.4%. The source material was PBMCs. The receptors stem from a woman aged 45-65 years in good health and CMV-seronegative.

This clone has more than one count but fewer than ten. The J gene is TRBJ2-1, the V gene TRBV6-5, with D tentatively TRBD1 (6 bases). Germline-derived CDR1 and CDR2 are MNHEY and SVGAGI. Trimming stripped 6 bases from V and 4 bases from J, with 10 bases between. The CDR3 loop spans 13 amino acids. The CDR3 DNA follows: TGTGCCAGCAGATACACAGGGTACAATGAGCAGTTCTTC. Translation gives CASRYTGYNEQFF.

In its sample, this clone was seen a few times. The chain links TRBV5-1 to TRBJ2-7; D is uncertain. The CDR3 extends over 11 amino acids. Trimming removed 5 bases from V and 5 bases from J, with 8 bases in between. Germline V lookup: CDR1 SGHRS, CDR2 YFSETQ. The CDR3: CASRQSDEQYF. CDR3 sequence (DNA): TGCGCCAGCAGACAAAGCGACGAGCAGTACTTC.

The V call is TRBV29-1, the J call TRBJ2-5; 14 bases match TRBD2. This CDR3 is 15 amino acids long. V trimming: 4 bases; J trimming: 4 bases; junction bases outside the gene matches: 5. Germline lookup yields CDR1 SQVTM and CDR2 ANQGSEA. CDR3: CSVGRLAGGPETQYF. The CDR3 DNA reads TGCAGCGTTGGAAGACTAGCGGGAGGGCCAGAGACCCAGTACTTC.

The J gene is TRBJ2-1, the V gene TRBV2, with 9 nucleotides matching TRBD2. The ends lost 7 bases at V and 9 bases at J; junction bases unmatched: 13. This CDR3 is built from 15 residues. Germline V gene data show CDR1 as SNHLY and CDR2 as FYNNEI. The CDR3 is CASKIGAGGGGEQFF. CDR3 DNA: TGTGCCAGCAAGATAGGGGCGGGAGGGGGGGGTGAGCAGTTCTTC. Full variable domain (remainder filled in from reference TRBV2 and TRBJ2-1): EPEVTQTPSHQVTQMGQEVILRCVPISNHLYFYWYRQILGQKVEFLVSFYNNEISEKSEIFDDQFSVERPDGSNFTLKIRSTKLEDSAMYFCASKIGAGGGGEQFFGPGTRLTVL.

The V and J genes are TRBV28 and TRBJ2-1; a weak D match, TRBD2 (5 bases). The V and J ends lost 7 bases and 4 bases respectively, with 17 bases between them. From germline, CDR1 is MDHEN and CDR2 SYDVKM. The CDR3 extends over 15 amino acids. In DNA form, the CDR3 reads TGTGCCAGCAATTCCCGGGCTAGCTTTTACAATGAGCAGTTCTTC. It translates to CASNSRASFYNEQFF.

The V and J genes are TRBV7-9 and TRBJ1-4; 8 bases line up with TRBD1. Germline CDR1 is SEHNR and CDR2 is FQNEAQ (reference sequence). The CDR3 loop spans 14 amino acids. After removal of 1 base from V and 8 bases from J, the junction contained 3 bases not matched to a gene. CDR3 loop: CASSLGTGKEKLFF. CDR3 DNA: TGTGCCAGCAGCTTAGGGACAGGGAAGGAAAAACTGTTTTTT. The full variable domain, with the rest looked up from reference TRBV7-9 and TRBJ1-4, is DTGVSQNPRHKITKRGQNVTFRCDPISEHNRLYWYRQTLGQGPEFLTYFQNEAQLEKSRLLSDRFSAERPKGSFSTLEIQRTEQGDSAMYLCASSLGTGKEKLFFGSGTQLSVL.

The V gene is TRBV18, the J gene TRBJ2-7, with D possibly being TRBD1 (5 bases). V shed 0 bases and J shed 3 bases, with 9 bases lying between them. The germline V gene encodes CDR1 KGHSH and CDR2 LQKENI. CDR3 length: 14 residues. CDR3 loop: CASSPPFDSYEQYF. In DNA, the CDR3 is TGTGCCAGCTCACCACCGTTTGACAGCTACGAGCAGTACTTC.

The rearrangement joins TRBV19 to TRBJ1-1; 8 nucleotides match TRBD1. The germline V gene encodes CDR1 LNHDA and CDR2 SQIVND (reference sequence). V was pared by 6 bases and J by 4 bases, with 13 bases of the junction left unmatched. CDR3 length: 16 residues. The CDR3 here is CASRLDRGYEATEAFF. The CDR3 DNA follows: TGTGCCAGTAGACTCGACAGGGGATATGAAGCCACTGAAGCTTTCTTT.

V is TRBV6-4 and J is TRBJ2-1, with 8 bases lining up with TRBD2. Germline assignment: CDR1 MRHNA and CDR2 SNTAGT. This CDR3 has 15 residues. Trimming cost V 6 bases and J 6 bases; bases outside gene matches: 10. CDR3 loop: CASSKGSGGTNEQFF. The CDR3 coding sequence is TGTGCCAGCAGCAAAGGGAGCGGGGGAACCAATGAGCAGTTCTTC.

V and J are TRBV5-1 and TRBJ1-4; TRBD1 matches 7 bases. Trimming cost V 3 bases and J 2 bases; bases outside gene matches: 4. This CDR3 is built from 15 residues. The germline V gene has CDR1 SGHRS and CDR2 YFSETQ. The CDR3 sequence is CASSSEGQTNEKLFF. In DNA form, the CDR3 reads TGCGCCAGCAGCTCCGAGGGACAGACTAATGAAAAACTGTTTTTT. Full variable domain (outside the CDR3, taken from reference TRBV5-1 and TRBJ1-4): KAGVTQTPRYLIKTRGQQVTLSCSPISGHRSVSWYQQTPGQGLQFLFEYFSETQRNKGNFPGRFSGRQFSNSRSEMNVSTLELGDSALYLCASSSEGQTNEKLFFGSGTQLSVL.

CDR3 protein: CASSSDRGVNTEAFF. The CDR3, as DNA: TGTGCCAGCAGCTCCGACAGGGGTGTGAACACTGAAGCTTTCTTT. This chain uses TRBV7-8 with TRBJ1-1; 8 bases are shared with TRBD1. With 4 bases clipped from V and 0 bases from J, the junction kept 4 bases outside the gene matches. The CDR3 has 15 residues. Germline CDR1 and CDR2: SGHVS and FQNEAQ.

V gene TRBV7-3 combines with J gene TRBJ1-2; 10 bases line up with TRBD1. Germline lookup yields CDR1 SGHTA and CDR2 FQGTGA. J was trimmed by 4 bases and V by 5 bases; bases with no gene match: 7. This CDR3 comprises 15 residues. For the CDR3, the DNA is TGTGCCAGCAGCCCAGAGGGACAGGGGTCCTATGGCTACACCTTC. Its translation is CASSPEGQGSYGYTF.

The chain uses TRBV18 and TRBJ2-2, with 7 bases fitting TRBD1. J was trimmed by 6 bases and V by 6 bases; bases with no gene match: 7. The CDR3 runs to 14 residues. In germline, CDR1 is KGHSH, CDR2 LQKENI. CDR3 coding DNA: TGTGCCAGCTCGACAGACAGGGTCCCCGGGGAGCTGTTTTTT. Amino acid sequence: CASSTDRVPGELFF.

The genes are TRBV5-5 and TRBJ1-5, with TRBD1 matching over 7 bases. Per germline, CDR1 SGHKS and CDR2 YYEKEE (reference sequence). V trimming: 4 bases; J trimming: 3 bases; junction bases outside the gene matches: 7. The CDR3 totals 15 residues. The CDR3 is CASSPGTADNQPQHF. CDR3 bases: TGTGCCAGCAGCCCAGGGACAGCGGACAATCAGCCCCAGCATTTT.

This chain uses TRBV28 with TRBJ1-5; 8 nucleotides align to TRBD1. Trimming removed 4 bases from V and 6 bases from J; junction bases left unmatched: 11. The CDR3 runs 16 residues. Germline CDR1 and CDR2: MDHEN and SYDVKM. The CDR3 loop is CASSWYGQGGRQPQHF. The DNA of the CDR3 is TGTGCCAGCAGTTGGTACGGACAGGGAGGGCGTCAGCCCCAGCATTTT.

This rearrangement joins TRBV12-2 to TRBJ1-2; TRBD1 is the table's D call, not checked against the DNA. TRBV12-2 is flagged as a pseudogene. CDR3 size: 18 residues. The CDR3 region is CASRITAGTGKWLDGYTF. The CDR3 bases are TGTGCAAGTCGCATAACGGCCGGGACAGGGAAGTGGCTGGATGGCTACACCTTC.

Only a few counts were recorded for this clone. The V and J genes are TRBV11-2 and TRBJ2-5, with D perhaps TRBD1 (5 bases). Gene TRBJ2-7 matches the end of the DNA better, so the J call may be wrong. Looked up from germline, CDR1 is SGHAT and CDR2 is FQNNGV. This CDR3 is built from 13 residues. The CDR3 coding sequence is TGTGCCAGCAGCCTCGACAGCTCCTACGAGCAGTACTTC. Translation: CASSLDSSYEQYF.

The chain carries TRBV14 and TRBJ2-7, with TRBD1 matching 7 bases. Germline CDR1 reads SGHDN; CDR2 reads FVKESK. The trim removed 1 base at V and 5 bases at J, leaving 8 bases unmatched. The CDR3 totals 15 residues. For the CDR3, the DNA is TGTGCCAGCAGCCAAGGTCGACAGGGCCCCCACGAGCAGTACTTC. Encoded protein: CASSQGRQGPHEQYF.

This chain uses TRBV6-1 with TRBJ1-1; 7 bases align to TRBD1. The CDR3 spans 15 residues. Germline trimming cut 6 bases from V and 5 bases from J; bases unmatched to any gene: 12. The germline V gene has CDR1 MNHNS and CDR2 SASEGT. As DNA, the CDR3 is TGTGCCAGCAGAGAACACAGGGGCCGGGGGACTGAAGCTTTCTTT. Residues: CASREHRGRGTEAFF.